This T cell receptor beta chain was documented in a study of blood T cell repertoires in COVID-19 (dated by TCRdb to about 2020). Study-wide context: Samples covering the acute and convalescent phases of COVID-19 were provided by collaborators in the United States, Italy and Spain. The samples were drawn from two sources: the first 160 participants of the ongoing ImmuneRACE study, and over 950 subjects contributed by 6 global collaborators. Where HLA class I and class II types were available, the types were taken from metadata supplied by the sample provider, not from assay-based typing. The repertoires were released in a freely available public database meant as a resource for research on the immune response to SARS-CoV-2. A de-identified subject ID, COVID-19 status, age in years and sex were almost always included in the sample metadata. The material from the prospective study consisted of cDNA or gDNA derived from T cells, B-cell-depleted T cells, or PBMCs. The dataset comprised deeply sampled blood TCRbeta repertoires from subjects exposed to, actively infected with, or recovered from COVID-19.

Overall study outcomes, separate from this receptor: How much clinical and demographic metadata was included differed by source and by participant, and the metadata was provided uncurated.

For CDR1 and CDR2, the germline V gene (reference sequence) lists SGHKS and YYEKEE. The V end loses 0 bases and the J end loses 3 bases, and a stretch of 7 bases separates them. CDR3 length: 13 amino acids, cysteine to phenylalanine. Left in the record is the CDR3 DNA by itself, 39 bases read in frame from the first base. Concerning this clone itself: This clone's antigen is unknown. Per-base qualities were not stored, and no clone one base away is much larger.

TCRbeta CDR3 regions were amplified from genomic DNA using the immunoSEQ Assay, a bias-controlled multiplex PCR. The paper's data handling went like this. The number of nucleated cells in each sample was estimated by amplification of reference gene primers within the assay. To quantify the absolute abundance of each unique TCRbeta CDR3 rearrangement, sequence reads were collapsed and filtered. For each sample, productive Simpson clonality was calculated by taking the square root of Simpson's diversity index across productive rearrangements. The source is immuneACCESS, and TCRdb retained only in-frame sequences with V and J called. Part of the clones is not carried over; for the studies checked, unresolved V genes explain less than half of this, and the remainder is unexplained. That table supplies the V and J calls and clone size; D and trimming were determined from the DNA. The sample has around 500,000 clones on record, approximately 85% of them singletons. Of the sample, roughly 3.2% falls within the top ten clones.

Whole blood was collected in K2EDTA tubes by collaborating institutions according to the institutions' own protocols. For TCRbeta analysis, collaborators shipped samples as frozen whole blood, isolated PBMCs, or DNA extracted from either of those sample types. The source material was peripheral blood. This chain joins TRBV5-5 to TRBJ2-7; no D gene call is confident. This sequence was found in a human donor in a cohort sampled during active COVID-19. The DNA is as follows: TGTGCCAGCAGCTTGGAAGCCGACTACGAGCAGTACTTC. Its protein product is CASSLEADYEQYF.